This T cell receptor beta chain was found in a study of cytomegalovirus exposure and HLA in healthy donors. Study-level information: Approximately 81% of some 390 genotyped donors fell in the Caucasian-associated ancestry cluster. Findings of the study overall: Earlier analysis looked at TCR beta V segments, and most were productive about 90% or about 30% of the time. CMV serostatus alone was available as immune exposure information.

The CDR3 runs to 12 residues. V lost 8 bases and J 5 bases, leaving 10 bases between the germline ends. Germline-derived CDR1 and CDR2 are SNHLY and FYNNEI. Comment on this clone: The antigen is unknown.

PCR involved 60 Vbeta and 13 Jbeta primers. The table came from immunoSEQ multiplex PCR; TCRdb's copy has only in-frame clones and leaves some out. The sample carries approximately 180,000 clones, around 80% recorded once. V and J are TRBV2 and TRBJ2-1; D perhaps matches TRBD2 (6 bases). The sample comprised PBMCs. The TCR was taken from a man aged 18 to 29 in good health and CMV-seronegative. The CDR3 bases are TGTGCCAGCGGGGGGAACCACAATGAGCAGTTCTTC. Translation: CASGGNHNEQFF.